This T cell receptor (beta chain) was identified during a study of shared clonotypes between healthy human individuals. Naive CD8 cells were CD45RO-negative, positively selected for CCR7, excluding terminally differentiated effector memory CD45RA+ cells. With V trimmed by 3 bases and J by 2 bases, 6 bases remained unmatched. Germline V gene data show CDR1 as LNHDA and CDR2 as SQIVND (reference sequence). The CDR3 consists of 15 residues. Running of the assay took place at deep level. Method: immunoSEQ multiplex PCR; TCRdb's copy keeps in-frame clones and lacks some. The repertoire includes around 640,000 clones, approximately 96% of them detected once, and about 0.12% sits in the top ten.

The genes are TRBV19 and TRBJ2-5; 7 nucleotides match TRBD2. The sequence derives from a woman aged 25-40 years in good health. Specimen: naive CD8+ T cells sorted from blood. This CDR3 is CASSILGTTQETQYF. The CDR3 nucleotides read TGTGCCAGTAGTATCCTCGGGACTACGCAAGAGACCCAGTACTTC.